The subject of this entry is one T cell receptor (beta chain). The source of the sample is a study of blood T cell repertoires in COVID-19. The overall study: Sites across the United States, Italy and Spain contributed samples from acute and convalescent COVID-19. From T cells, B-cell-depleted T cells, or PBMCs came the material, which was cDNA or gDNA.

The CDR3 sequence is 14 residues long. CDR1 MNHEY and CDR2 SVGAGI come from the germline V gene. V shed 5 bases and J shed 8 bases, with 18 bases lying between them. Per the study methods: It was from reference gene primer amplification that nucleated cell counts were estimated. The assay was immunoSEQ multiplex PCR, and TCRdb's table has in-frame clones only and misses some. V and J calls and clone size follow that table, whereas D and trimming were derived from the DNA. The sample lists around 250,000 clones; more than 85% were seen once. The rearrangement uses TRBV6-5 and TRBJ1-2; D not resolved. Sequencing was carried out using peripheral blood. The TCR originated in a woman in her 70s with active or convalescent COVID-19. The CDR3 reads CASSPTITGSGYTF. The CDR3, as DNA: TGTGCCAGCAGTCCCACTATCACGGGAAGCGGCTACACCTTC.